The clone carrying this T cell receptor (beta chain) was seen a few times. The authors made TCR cDNA by 5'RACE template switching, adding a universal primer site and UMIs. MiXCR was run by TCRdb on the 5' RACE reads, yielding one entry per CDR3 protein. The table has some 340,000 distinct CDR3 sequences, about 10% seen once. This record comes from a study of T cells after yellow fever vaccination. Study-level information: Preparation of fractions with low cell numbers was performed using SMART-Seq v4 Ultra Low Input.

This specimen was CD4+ T cells sorted from PBMCs, taken 45 days after the yellow fever booster vaccination. This TCR derives from a man between 18 and 29 years old who received the YFV17D yellow fever vaccine.

DNA for the CDR3: TGTGCCAGCAGCGAACAGGGGGGCGTCACTGAAGCTTTCTTT. This translates into CASSEQGGVTEAFF. The V and J genes are TRBV7-9 and TRBJ1-1; 8 bases line up with TRBD1. There are 14 residues in the CDR3. The V segment lost 5 bases and the J segment 4 bases; nucleotides outside the gene matches: 6. Germline values: CDR1 SEHNR, CDR2 FQNEAQ (reference sequence).